Listed below are T cell receptor beta chains from one sample, sequenced in a study of cytomegalovirus exposure and HLA in healthy donors. TCRdb keeps only in-frame clones here, not all; method: immunoSEQ multiplex PCR. The data hold 150,000 to 200,000 clones, with roughly 76% observed a single time. Sequenced sample: PBMCs. The receptors were gathered from a woman younger than 30 in good health and CMV-seropositive. CDR3s include the opening cysteine and the closing phenylalanine or tryptophan. Fields, in order: clone size, D gene, V gene, J gene, CDR3 DNA, CDR3 protein. A D gene is named only where the DNA matches it firmly. Rows give clone size only sometimes, using once, few, many, or a class for an expanded clone.

size: .; D: TRBD1; V: TRBV5-1; J: TRBJ2-1; DNA: TGCGCCAGCAGCTTGGGGGACAGGGGCGGCAATGAGCAGTTCTTC; CDR3: CASSLGDRGGNEQFF
size: .; D: TRBD1; V: TRBV27; J: TRBJ1-2; DNA: TGTGCCAGCAGACCCTCGGGACAGAACTATGGCTACACCTTC; CDR3: CASRPSGQNYGYTF
size: few; D: .; V: TRBV7-9; J: TRBJ1-5; DNA: TGTGCCAGCAGCGGAGAGGGCGATCAGCCCCAGCATTTT; CDR3: CASSGEGDQPQHF
size: .; D: TRBD1; V: TRBV6-1; J: TRBJ2-1; DNA: TGTGCCGCGACAGGGGGCTCCTACAATGAGCAGTTCTTC; CDR3: CAATGGSYNEQFF
size: .; D: .; V: TRBV7-9; J: TRBJ1-3; DNA: TGTGCCAGCAGCTTAGTTGGAGGGGATCCTGGAAACACCATATATTTT; CDR3: CASSLVGGDPGNTIYF
size: .; D: TRBD1; V: TRBV4-2; J: TRBJ1-1; DNA: TGTGCCAGCAGCCAGACGACAGGGTTCACTGAAGCTTTCTTT; CDR3: CASSQTTGFTEAFF
size: once; D: TRBD1; V: TRBV2; J: TRBJ1-2; DNA: TGTGCCAGCAGTGTTGGACAGGGTGGCGGCTACACCTTC; CDR3: CASSVGQGGGYTF
size: .; D: TRBD1; V: TRBV27; J: TRBJ1-2; DNA: TGTGCCAGCAGTTTATCTCTATCCGGGACAGGGTATGGCTACACCTTC; CDR3: CASSLSLSGTGYGYTF
size: .; D: .; V: TRBV11-1; J: TRBJ1-1; DNA: TGTGCCAGCAGCTTCGAGGGTACTGAGGCTTTCTTT; CDR3: CASSFEGTEAFF
size: .; D: .; V: TRBV15; J: TRBJ2-7; DNA: TGTGCCACCAGCATTGCCAGGGGCTCCTACGAGCAGTACTTC; CDR3: CATSIARGSYEQYF
size: .; D: .; V: TRBV30; J: TRBJ2-7; DNA: TGTGCCTGGAGTCAGGCATCCGAGCAGTACTTC; CDR3: CAWSQASEQYF
size: .; D: TRBD1; V: TRBV10-2; J: TRBJ1-2; DNA: TGCGCCAGCAGAGCTTACAGGGGCCCTAACTATGGCTACACCTTC; CDR3: CASRAYRGPNYGYTF
size: .; D: TRBD1; V: TRBV6-4; J: TRBJ2-1; DNA: TGTGCCAGCAGGGAAGGGACAGTTGCCTACAATGAGCAGTTCTTC; CDR3: CASREGTVAYNEQFF
size: .; D: TRBD1; V: TRBV19; J: TRBJ2-6; DNA: TGTGCCAGTAGTATAGATCTGACAGGGGCCCCTGGGGCCAACGTCCTGACTTTC; CDR3: CASSIDLTGAPGANVLTF
size: .; D: .; V: TRBV4-1; J: TRBJ1-2; DNA: TGCGCCAGCAGCCATGAACAGGGCCGATTGGAGGGCTACACCTTC; CDR3: CASSHEQGRLEGYTF
size: .; D: TRBD1; V: TRBV4-1; J: TRBJ1-2; DNA: TGCGCCAGCAGCCAAGGAACAGGGGGCGCCTGGTATGGCTACACCTTC; CDR3: CASSQGTGGAWYGYTF
size: .; D: TRBD2; V: TRBV30; J: TRBJ2-5; DNA: TGTGCCTGGAGTTCGGGGGGTCAAGAGACCCAGTACTTC; CDR3: CAWSSGGQETQYF
size: .; D: .; V: TRBV29-1; J: TRBJ2-2; DNA: TGCAGCGTTGAATGGGGGCCCGGGGAGCTGTTTTTT; CDR3: CSVEWGPGELFF
size: .; D: .; V: TRBV6-1; J: TRBJ1-2; DNA: TGTGCCAGCAGTCTCAGGACTGGTGGCTACACCTTC; CDR3: CASSLRTGGYTF
size: .; D: .; V: TRBV5-1; J: TRBJ2-6; DNA: TGCGCCAGCAGCGTCAGGGCTGGTGGGGCCAACGGCCTGACTTTC; CDR3: CASSVRAGGANGLTF
size: once; D: .; V: TRBV19; J: TRBJ1-2; DNA: TGTGCCAGTAGTATCGGCGGGGGCTATGGCTACACCTTC; CDR3: CASSIGGGYGYTF
size: .; D: .; V: TRBV5-1; J: TRBJ2-3; DNA: TGCGCCAGCAGCTTGGGCAGCGGCACAGATACGCAGTATTTT; CDR3: CASSLGSGTDTQYF
size: once; D: TRBD1; V: TRBV15; J: TRBJ2-5; DNA: TGTGCCACCAGCAGAGGCAAGGGGGCTTATCAAGAGACCCAGTACTTC; CDR3: CATSRGKGAYQETQYF
size: .; D: .; V: TRBV7-8; J: TRBJ1-1; DNA: TGTGCCAGCAGCTTAGCATCGGGGGTAACTGAAGCTTTCTTT; CDR3: CASSLASGVTEAFF